Following are 5 T cell receptor beta chains from one sample sequenced in a study of cytomegalovirus exposure and HLA in healthy donors. PCR amplification relied on 60 Vbeta primers (plus 13 Jbeta primers). Sequencing used immunoSEQ multiplex PCR; TCRdb keeps in-frame clones, though not all of them. The data contain roughly 190,000 clones, about 10% of them singletons. Sequencing was done on a sample of PBMCs. These receptors were collected from a woman in her 30s in good health and CMV-seropositive.

This clone has just a few counts. The J gene is TRBJ1-3, the V gene TRBV9, with a possible D match to TRBD1 (5 bases). V shed 4 bases and J shed 5 bases, with 19 bases lying between them. Germline V gene data show CDR1 as SGDLS and CDR2 as YYNGEE. CDR3 length: 16 residues. In nucleotides, the CDR3 is TGTGCCAGCAGCTTGTCAAGCCCCGGGGGGAGAAACACCATATATTTT. Amino acid sequence: CASSLSSPGGRNTIYF.

This clone was counted between two and nine times. The chain carries TRBV7-6 and TRBJ1-1, with 7 bases fitting TRBD1. Germline CDR1 reads SGHVS; CDR2 reads FNYEAQ. The CDR3 extends over 15 amino acids. V lost 4 bases to trimming and J lost 3 bases; unmatched junction nucleotides: 8. In DNA, the CDR3 is TGTGCCAGCAGCTGGGTTAGGGGGCGGCACACTGAAGCTTTCTTT. Its translation is CASSWVRGRHTEAFF.

The chain employs TRBV7-2 and TRBJ2-1, with D maybe TRBD2 (7 bases). Germline-derived CDR1 and CDR2 are SGHTA and FQGNSA. The CDR3 has 12 residues. V shed 5 bases and J shed 12 bases, with 14 bases lying between them. The CDR3 loop is CASSTGGEPQFF. Here the CDR3 DNA reads TGTGCCAGCAGCACGGGGGGCGAACCGCAGTTCTTC.

V and J are TRBV11-3 and TRBJ2-3; the match to TRBD2 covers 7 bases. Germline V gene sequence: CDR1 SGHNT, CDR2 YENEEA. The ends lost 1 base at V and 4 bases at J; junction bases unmatched: 5. The CDR3 has 15 residues. The CDR3 loop reads CASSLGGRNSDTQYF. CDR3 DNA sequence: TGTGCCAGCAGCTTAGGCGGGAGAAACTCAGATACGCAGTATTTT.

In this sample, this clone turned up a few times. This chain joins TRBV14 and TRBJ1-2; 9 nucleotides agree with TRBD1. With 1 base clipped from V and 8 bases from J, the junction kept 11 bases outside the gene matches. Germline V lookup: CDR1 SGHDN, CDR2 FVKESK. CDR3 length: 16 residues. The CDR3 region is CASSQVFSGQGRGYTF. For the CDR3, the DNA is TGTGCCAGCAGCCAAGTTTTTTCCGGACAGGGGCGGGGCTACACCTTC.